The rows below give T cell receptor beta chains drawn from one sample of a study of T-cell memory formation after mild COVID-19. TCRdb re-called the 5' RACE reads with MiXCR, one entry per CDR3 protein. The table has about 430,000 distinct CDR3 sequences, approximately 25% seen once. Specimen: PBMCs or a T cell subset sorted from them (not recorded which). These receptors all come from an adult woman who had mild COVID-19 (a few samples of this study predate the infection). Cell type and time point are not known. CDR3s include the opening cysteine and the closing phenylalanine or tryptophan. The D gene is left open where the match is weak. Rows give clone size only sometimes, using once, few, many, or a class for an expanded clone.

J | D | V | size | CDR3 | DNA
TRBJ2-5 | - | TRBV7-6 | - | CASSLRQGRETQYF | TGTGCCAGCAGCTTACGGCAGGGGAGGGAGACCCAGTACTTC
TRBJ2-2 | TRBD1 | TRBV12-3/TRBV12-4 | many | CASSPTGETGELFF | TGTGCCAGCAGCCCGACAGGGGAAACCGGGGAGCTGTTTTTT
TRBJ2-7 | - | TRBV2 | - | CASSEVAYEQYF | TGTGCCAGCAGTGAAGTTGCATACGAGCAGTACTTC
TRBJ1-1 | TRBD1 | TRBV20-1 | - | CSARVTGGKTEAFF | TGCAGTGCTAGAGTCACAGGGGGCAAGACTGAAGCTTTCTTT
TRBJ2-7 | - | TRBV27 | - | CASSSVAGNSYEQYF | TGTGCCAGCAGTTCAGTGGCAGGGAATTCCTACGAGCAGTACTTC
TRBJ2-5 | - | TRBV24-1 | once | CATSDWSGVRETQYF | TGTGCCACCAGTGATTGGTCAGGGGTCAGGGAGACCCAGTACTTC
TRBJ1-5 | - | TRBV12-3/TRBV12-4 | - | CASSLRTVNQPQHF | TGTGCCAGCAGTTTAAGGACAGTAAATCAGCCCCAGCATTTT
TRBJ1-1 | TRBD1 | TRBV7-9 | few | CASRKTGSPEAFF | TGTGCCAGCAGGAAGACAGGGAGCCCTGAAGCTTTCTTT
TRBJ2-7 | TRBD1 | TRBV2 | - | CASSEARQGSEQYF | TGTGCCAGCAGTGAAGCGCGACAGGGTAGCGAGCAGTACTTC
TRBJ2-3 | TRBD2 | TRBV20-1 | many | CSAPMPGGLAGSDTQYF | TGCAGTGCTCCTATGCCGGGCGGGCTAGCGGGGTCAGATACGCAGTATTTT
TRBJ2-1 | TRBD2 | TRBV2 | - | CASRVYSGGFYNEQFF | TGTGCCAGCAGGGTTTATAGCGGGGGGTTCTACAATGAGCAGTTCTTC
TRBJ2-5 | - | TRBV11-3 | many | CASSPLGGLRGETQYF | TGTGCCAGCAGCCCACTGGGGGGGCTGAGAGGGGAGACCCAGTACTTC
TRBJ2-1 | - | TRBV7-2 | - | CASSLVLDRHNEQFF | TGTGCCAGCAGCTTAGTTCTGGACAGACACAATGAGCAGTTCTTC
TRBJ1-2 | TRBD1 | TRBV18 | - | CASSGAGQGESNYGYTF | TGTGCCAGCTCAGGGGCCGGACAGGGAGAGTCTAACTATGGCTACACCTTC
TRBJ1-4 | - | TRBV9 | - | CASSVSQTPEEGLFF | TGTGCCAGCAGCGTATCACAGACCCCCGAGGAAGGACTGTTTTTT
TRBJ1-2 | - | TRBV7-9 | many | CASSYSTRDGYTF | TGTGCCAGCAGCTACAGCACACGGGATGGCTACACCTTC
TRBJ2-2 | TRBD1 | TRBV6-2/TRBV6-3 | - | CASSIRQGTGELFF | TGTGCCAGCAGTATCCGACAGGGAACCGGGGAGCTGTTTTTT
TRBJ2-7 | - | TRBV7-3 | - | CASSLTPGHYEQYF | TGTGCCAGCAGCTTAACGCCAGGGCACTACGAGCAGTACTTC
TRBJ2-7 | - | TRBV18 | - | CASSPPPGTNPSYEQYF | TGTGCCAGCTCACCACCTCCAGGGACAAACCCCTCCTACGAGCAGTACTTC
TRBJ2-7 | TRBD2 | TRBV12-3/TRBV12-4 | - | CASSYRGLAYEQYF | TGTGCCAGCAGTTACCGCGGACTAGCCTACGAGCAGTACTTC
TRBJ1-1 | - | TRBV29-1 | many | CSVEENTEAFF | TGCAGCGTTGAAGAGAACACTGAAGCTTTCTTT
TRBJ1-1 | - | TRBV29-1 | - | CSVAPQGTEAFF | TGCAGCGTTGCGCCGCAGGGTACCGAAGCTTTCTTT
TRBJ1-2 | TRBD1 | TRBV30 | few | CAWKFGDRLTSYGYTF | TGTGCCTGGAAGTTCGGGGACAGACTCACCTCCTATGGCTACACCTTC
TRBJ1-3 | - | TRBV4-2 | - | CASSPSRGAAGNTIYF | TGTGCCAGCAGCCCCAGTAGGGGGGCGGCTGGAAACACCATATATTTT
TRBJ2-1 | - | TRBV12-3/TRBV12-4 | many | CASRYNEQFF | TGTGCCAGCAGGTACAATGAGCAGTTCTTC
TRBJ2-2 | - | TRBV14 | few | CASSLTTGVANTGELFF | TGTGCCAGCAGCCTGACTACAGGAGTTGCGAACACCGGGGAGCTGTTTTTT
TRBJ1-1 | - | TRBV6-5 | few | CASSYSRGRTNTEAFF | TGTGCCAGCAGTTACTCGCGGGGGAGAACTAACACTGAAGCTTTCTTT
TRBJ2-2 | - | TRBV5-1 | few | CASSKLALDTGELFF | TGCGCCAGCAGCAAACTAGCCCTCGACACCGGGGAGCTGTTTTTT
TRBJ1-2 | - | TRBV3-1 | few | CASSPGMMNYGYTF | TGTGCCAGCAGCCCTGGAATGATGAACTATGGCTACACCTTC
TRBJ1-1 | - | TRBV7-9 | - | CASSLPASTEAFF | TGTGCCAGCAGCTTACCCGCGAGCACTGAAGCTTTCTTT
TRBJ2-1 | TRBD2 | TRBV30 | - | CAWSRDLAGGWRDEQFF | TGTGCCTGGAGTCGGGATCTAGCGGGAGGCTGGAGGGATGAGCAGTTCTTC
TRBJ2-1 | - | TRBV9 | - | CASSKGSRASNEQFF | TGTGCCAGCAGCAAAGGCTCACGTGCTTCCAATGAGCAGTTCTTC
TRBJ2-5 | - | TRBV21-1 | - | CASSPPGRERETQYF | TGTGCCAGCAGCCCCCCCGGGCGGGAGAGGGAGACCCAGTACTTC
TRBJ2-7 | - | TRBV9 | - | CASSRGRDYEQYF | TGTGCCAGCAGCCGGGGCCGGGACTACGAGCAGTACTTC
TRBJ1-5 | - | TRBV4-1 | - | CASSQKVGPQPQHF | TGCGCCAGCAGCCAAAAAGTGGGGCCTCAGCCCCAGCATTTT